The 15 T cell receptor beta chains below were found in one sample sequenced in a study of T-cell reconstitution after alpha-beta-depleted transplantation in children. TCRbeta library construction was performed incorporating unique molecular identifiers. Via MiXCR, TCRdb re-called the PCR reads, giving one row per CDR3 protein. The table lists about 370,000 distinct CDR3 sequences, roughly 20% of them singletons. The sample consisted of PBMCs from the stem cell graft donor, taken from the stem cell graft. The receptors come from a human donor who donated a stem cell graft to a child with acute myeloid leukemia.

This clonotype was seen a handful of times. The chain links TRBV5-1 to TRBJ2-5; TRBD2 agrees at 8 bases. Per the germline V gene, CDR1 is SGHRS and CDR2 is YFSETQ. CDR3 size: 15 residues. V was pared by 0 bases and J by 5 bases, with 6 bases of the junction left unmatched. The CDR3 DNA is TGCGCCAGCAGCTTGGGCGGGAGGATGGCCGAGACCCAGTACTTC. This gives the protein CASSLGGRMAETQYF.

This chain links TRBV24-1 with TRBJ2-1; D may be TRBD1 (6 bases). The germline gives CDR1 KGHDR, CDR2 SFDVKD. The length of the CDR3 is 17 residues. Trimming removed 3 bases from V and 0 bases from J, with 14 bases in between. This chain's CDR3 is CATSDPGAGPSYNEQFF. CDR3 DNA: TGTGCCACCAGTGATCCAGGGGCGGGCCCCTCCTACAATGAGCAGTTCTTC.

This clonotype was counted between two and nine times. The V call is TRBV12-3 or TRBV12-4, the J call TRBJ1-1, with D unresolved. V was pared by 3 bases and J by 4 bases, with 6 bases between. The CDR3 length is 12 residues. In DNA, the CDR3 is TGTGCCAGCAGTTTGGGTGTCACTGAAGCTTTCTTT. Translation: CASSLGVTEAFF.

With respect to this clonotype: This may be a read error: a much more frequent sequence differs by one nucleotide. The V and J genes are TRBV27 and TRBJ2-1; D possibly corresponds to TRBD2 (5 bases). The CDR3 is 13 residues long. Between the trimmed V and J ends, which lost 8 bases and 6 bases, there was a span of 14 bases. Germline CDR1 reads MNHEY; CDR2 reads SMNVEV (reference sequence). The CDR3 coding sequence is TGTGCCAGCTGCCGAGGAGGTGGCAATGAGCAGTTCTTC. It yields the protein CASCRGGGNEQFF.

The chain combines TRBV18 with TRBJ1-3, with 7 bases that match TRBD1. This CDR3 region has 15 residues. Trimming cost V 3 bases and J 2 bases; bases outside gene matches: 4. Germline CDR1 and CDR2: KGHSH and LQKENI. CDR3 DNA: TGTGCCAGCTCACCTGCGGGACAGACTGGAAACACCATATATTTT. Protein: CASSPAGQTGNTIYF.

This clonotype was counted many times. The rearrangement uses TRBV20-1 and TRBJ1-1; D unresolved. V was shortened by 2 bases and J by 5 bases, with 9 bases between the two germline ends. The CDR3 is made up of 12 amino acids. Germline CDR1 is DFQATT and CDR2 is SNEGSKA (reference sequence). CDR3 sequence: CSARMGNTEAFF. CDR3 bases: TGCAGTGCTAGAATGGGGAATACTGAAGCTTTCTTT.

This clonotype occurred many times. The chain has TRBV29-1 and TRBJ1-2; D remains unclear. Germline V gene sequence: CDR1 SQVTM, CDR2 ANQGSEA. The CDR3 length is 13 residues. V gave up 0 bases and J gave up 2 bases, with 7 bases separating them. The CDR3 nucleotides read TGCAGCGTTGAAGACGAGGGCAACTATGGCTACACCTTC. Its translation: CSVEDEGNYGYTF.

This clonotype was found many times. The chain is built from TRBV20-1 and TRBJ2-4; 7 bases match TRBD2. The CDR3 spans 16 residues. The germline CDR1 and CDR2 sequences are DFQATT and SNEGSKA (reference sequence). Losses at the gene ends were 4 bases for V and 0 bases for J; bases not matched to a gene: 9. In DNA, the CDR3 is TGCAGTGCTACTAGCGGAGGCATTGTAGCCAAAAACATTCAGTACTTC. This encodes CSATSGGIVAKNIQYF.

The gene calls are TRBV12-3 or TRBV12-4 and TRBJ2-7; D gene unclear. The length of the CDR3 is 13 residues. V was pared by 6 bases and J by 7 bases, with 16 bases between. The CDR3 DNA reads TGTGCCAGCAGGCCTGACTCCCTCCGGGAGCAGTACTTC. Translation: CASRPDSLREQYF.

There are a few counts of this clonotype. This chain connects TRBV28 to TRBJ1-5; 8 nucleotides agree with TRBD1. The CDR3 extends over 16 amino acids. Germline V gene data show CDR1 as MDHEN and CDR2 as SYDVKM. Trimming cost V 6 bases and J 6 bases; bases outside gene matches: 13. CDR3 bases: TGTGCCAGCAGCAATTTGCGGACAGGGCGAGGTCAGCCCCAGCATTTT. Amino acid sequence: CASSNLRTGRGQPQHF. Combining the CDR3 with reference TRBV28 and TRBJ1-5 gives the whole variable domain DVKVTQSSRYLVKRTGEKVFLECVQDMDHENMFWYRQDPGLGLRLIYFSYDVKMKEKGDIPEGYSVSREKKERFSLILESASTNQTSMYLCASSNLRTGRGQPQHFGDGTRLSIL.

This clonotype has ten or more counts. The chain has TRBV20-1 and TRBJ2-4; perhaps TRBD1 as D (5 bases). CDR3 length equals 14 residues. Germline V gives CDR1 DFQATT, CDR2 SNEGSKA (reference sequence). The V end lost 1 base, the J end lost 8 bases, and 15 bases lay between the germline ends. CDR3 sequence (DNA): TGCAGTGCTAGAGGTGGATTCAGGGTCGACATTCAGTACTTC. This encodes CSARGGFRVDIQYF.

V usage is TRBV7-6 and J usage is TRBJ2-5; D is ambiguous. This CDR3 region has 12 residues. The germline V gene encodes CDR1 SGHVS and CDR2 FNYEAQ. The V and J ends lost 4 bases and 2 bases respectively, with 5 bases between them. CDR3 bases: TGTGCCAGCAGCTCTACTCAAGAGACCCAGTACTTC. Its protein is CASSSTQETQYF.

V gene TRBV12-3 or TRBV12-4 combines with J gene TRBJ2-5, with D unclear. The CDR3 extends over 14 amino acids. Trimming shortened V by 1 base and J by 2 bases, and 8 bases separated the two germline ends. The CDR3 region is CASSLVSYQETQYF. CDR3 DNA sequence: TGTGCCAGCAGTTTAGTTTCCTATCAAGAGACCCAGTACTTC.

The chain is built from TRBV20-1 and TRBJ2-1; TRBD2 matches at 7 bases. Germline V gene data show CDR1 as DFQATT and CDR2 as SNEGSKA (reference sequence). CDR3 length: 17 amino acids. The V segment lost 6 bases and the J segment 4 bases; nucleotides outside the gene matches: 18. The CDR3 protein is CSALSPAGVWGYNEQFF. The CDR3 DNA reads TGCAGTGCCCTCTCTCCGGCGGGAGTTTGGGGATACAATGAGCAGTTCTTC.

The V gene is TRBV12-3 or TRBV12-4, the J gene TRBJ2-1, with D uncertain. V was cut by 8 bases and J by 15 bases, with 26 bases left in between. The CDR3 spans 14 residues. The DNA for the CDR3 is TGTGCCAGCGGACCAGACTCGGGCGCCCGGTCTCGGTTCTTC. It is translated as CASGPDSGARSRFF.